These 6 T cell receptor beta chains share one sample of origin, sequenced in a study of tumor-infiltrating lymphocytes in primary liver carcinoma. Both blood RNA, taken from unsorted whole blood, and germline DNA were extracted. A constant-region primer served to make TCR beta cDNA from around 540 ng total RNA. Three nested multiplex PCR rounds, a slightly modified ARM-PCR, produced the libraries for TCR beta. TRBV1-TRBV30 forward primers and a C-beta reverse primer were used in the first two PCR rounds, which each ran for approximately 11 cycles. TCRdb called the multiplex PCR reads again in MiXCR, with one record for every CDR3 protein. The data show about 200,000 distinct CDR3 sequences, less than 70% seen once. Sequenced sample: peripheral blood. The receptors stem from a woman aged 55-75 years with primary liver carcinoma and hepatitis B virus infection.

About this clonotype itself: Because the CDR3 is missing its conserved closing phenylalanine or tryptophan, this is likely a read error. The limits of the CDR3 on the DNA are not certain, so only TCRdb's listed CDR3 is given. This chain links TRBV4-1 with TRBJ2-3; the D segment call TRBD1 is taken from the table without a DNA check. With termini counted, the CDR3 has 15 amino acids. The germline CDR1 and CDR2 sequences are MGHRA and YSYEKL. The CDR3 region is CASSRGQGASDTLYL.

Regarding this clonotype: A read error may explain this, as a much larger clone is one base away. The chain joins TRBV6-6 to TRBJ2-7; no clear D. The CDR3 is 15 residues long. CDR1 and CDR2 (germline): MNHNY, SVGAGI (reference sequence). Here the CDR3 DNA reads TGTGCCAGCAGGCCCGGCTCCGGCGGAATATACGAGCAGTGCTTC. Translating it yields CASRPGSGGIYEQCF.

Turning to this clonotype: A clone one base away is much larger, so this may be a read error. The chain uses TRBV6-1 and TRBJ1-2; D may be TRBD1 (6 bases). V was shortened by 5 bases and J by 8 bases, with 15 bases between the two germline ends. Germline V lookup: CDR1 MNHNS, CDR2 SASEGT. The CDR3 runs 13 residues. The CDR3 loop is CASSPRQVLGYTF. DNA of the CDR3: TGTGCCAGCAGTCCCCGACAGGTTTTGGGCTACACCTTC.

To note about this clonotype: One junction end does not reproduce the germline sequence, and a read error may be involved. The chain employs TRBV6-2 or TRBV6-3 and TRBJ2-3; the D is unclear. The CDR3 has 11 amino acids. Looked up from germline, CDR1 is MNHEY and CDR2 is SVGEGT. The CDR3 DNA reads as TGTGCCAACAGTAACACAGATACGCAGTATTTT. It specifies CANSNTDTQYF.

This clonotype has at least ten counts. The V gene is TRBV11-3, the J gene TRBJ2-2; no firm D call. The CDR3 runs 15 residues. Germline loops: CDR1 SGHNT, CDR2 YENEEA. V was clipped by 1 base and J by 1 base, with 7 bases between them. The CDR3 region has the DNA TGTGCCAGCAGCTTAGTGGCAGGGAACACCGGGGAGCTGTTTTTT. Translation: CASSLVAGNTGELFF.

Points on this clonotype: Relative to the germline gene, one junction end is altered; a read error may explain this. CDR3 loop: CSVEAPGLAGGPDYKEQFF. CDR3 nucleotide sequence: TGCAGCGTTGAAGCCCCGGGGCTAGCGGGAGGACCTGACTACAAAGAGCAGTTCTTC. This chain uses TRBV29-1 with TRBJ2-1; 11 bases align to TRBD2. The CDR3 contains 19 residues. Per germline, CDR1 SQVTM and CDR2 ANQGSEA.